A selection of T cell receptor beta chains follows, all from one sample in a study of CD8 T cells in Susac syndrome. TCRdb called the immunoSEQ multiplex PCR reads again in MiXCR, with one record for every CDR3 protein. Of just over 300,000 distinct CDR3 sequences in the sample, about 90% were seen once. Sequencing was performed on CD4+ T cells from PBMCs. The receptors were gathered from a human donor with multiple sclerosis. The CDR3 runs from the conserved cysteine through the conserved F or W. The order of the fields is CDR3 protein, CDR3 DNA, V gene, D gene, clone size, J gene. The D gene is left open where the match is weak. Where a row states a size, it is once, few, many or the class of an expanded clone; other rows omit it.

cdr3_aa: CASSPGTGRAKNIQYF
cdr3_nt: TGTGCCAGCAGCCCCGGGACAGGGAGGGCCAAAAACATTCAGTACTTC
v_call: TRBV7-2
d_call: TRBD1
clone_size: few
j_call: TRBJ2-4

cdr3_aa: CASSHGDREDTQYF
cdr3_nt: TGCGCCAGCAGCCATGGTGACAGGGAAGATACGCAGTATTTT
v_call: TRBV4-3
d_call: TRBD1
clone_size: -
j_call: TRBJ2-3

cdr3_aa: CASSYNRVGTEAFF
cdr3_nt: TGTGCCAGCAGTTACAACAGGGTCGGCACTGAAGCTTTCTTT
v_call: TRBV6-2/TRBV6-3
d_call: -
clone_size: -
j_call: TRBJ1-1

cdr3_aa: CASSLGIGNNEQFF
cdr3_nt: TGTGCCAGCAGCTTAGGGATCGGAAACAATGAGCAGTTCTTC
v_call: TRBV7-3
d_call: -
clone_size: -
j_call: TRBJ2-1

cdr3_aa: CATRGQGGGELFF
cdr3_nt: TGTGCCACCCGGGGACAGGGAGGGGGGGAGCTGTTTTTT
v_call: TRBV24-1
d_call: TRBD1
clone_size: -
j_call: TRBJ2-2

cdr3_aa: CASSSRQGGNTGELFF
cdr3_nt: TGTGCCAGCAGCTCTCGACAGGGGGGGAACACCGGGGAGCTGTTTTTT
v_call: TRBV7-2
d_call: TRBD1
clone_size: -
j_call: TRBJ2-2

cdr3_aa: CASSLGVSADTQYF
cdr3_nt: TGTGCCAGCAGCTTAGGGGTATCGGCAGATACGCAGTATTTT
v_call: TRBV11-1
d_call: -
clone_size: -
j_call: TRBJ2-3

cdr3_aa: CASSFTSSGTASTGELFF
cdr3_nt: TGTGCCAGCAGCTTCACTTCCTCCGGGACAGCATCCACCGGGGAGCTGTTTTTT
v_call: TRBV7-2
d_call: TRBD1
clone_size: -
j_call: TRBJ2-2

cdr3_aa: CATSRGQGNEKLFF
cdr3_nt: TGTGCCACCAGCAGAGGACAGGGTAATGAAAAACTGTTTTTT
v_call: TRBV15
d_call: TRBD1
clone_size: -
j_call: TRBJ1-4

cdr3_aa: CSARALGRVYNEQFF
cdr3_nt: TGCAGTGCTAGAGCGTTGGGCAGGGTCTACAATGAGCAGTTCTTC
v_call: TRBV20-1
d_call: -
clone_size: once
j_call: TRBJ2-1

cdr3_aa: CATAPGQGAWGAQHF
cdr3_nt: TGTGCCACCGCACCCGGACAGGGGGCATGGGGAGCCCAGCATTTT
v_call: TRBV15
d_call: TRBD1
clone_size: -
j_call: TRBJ1-5

cdr3_aa: CASSREQGPADTQYF
cdr3_nt: TGCGCCAGCAGTCGGGAACAGGGGCCAGCAGATACGCAGTATTTT
v_call: TRBV23-1
d_call: TRBD1
clone_size: -
j_call: TRBJ2-3

cdr3_aa: CASSIGGNRGNTEAFF
cdr3_nt: TGTGCCAGTAGTATAGGGGGGAACCGGGGGAACACTGAAGCTTTCTTT
v_call: TRBV19
d_call: -
clone_size: -
j_call: TRBJ1-1

cdr3_aa: CAWSPQLTGELFF
cdr3_nt: TGTGCCTGGAGTCCGCAACTCACCGGGGAGCTGTTTTTT
v_call: TRBV30
d_call: -
clone_size: -
j_call: TRBJ2-2

cdr3_aa: CASSPDTDTQYF
cdr3_nt: TGTGCCAGCTCTCCAGACACAGATACGCAGTATTTT
v_call: TRBV18
d_call: -
clone_size: -
j_call: TRBJ2-3

cdr3_aa: CASSLVGGRGSREQYF
cdr3_nt: TGTGCCAGCAGCTTGGTGGGGGGACGGGGCTCGCGGGAGCAGTACTTC
v_call: TRBV5-4
d_call: -
clone_size: -
j_call: TRBJ2-7

cdr3_aa: CAISDPMGSTDTQYF
cdr3_nt: TGTGCCATCAGTGACCCGATGGGGAGCACAGATACGCAGTATTTT
v_call: TRBV10-3
d_call: -
clone_size: -
j_call: TRBJ2-3

cdr3_aa: CASSQVGPTNEKLFF
cdr3_nt: TGTGCCAGCAGCCAGGTGGGGCCGACGAACGAAAAACTGTTTTTT
v_call: TRBV4-2
d_call: -
clone_size: -
j_call: TRBJ1-4

cdr3_aa: CASSQDTGEANYGYTF
cdr3_nt: TGCGCCAGCAGCCAAGATACAGGCGAAGCTAACTATGGCTACACCTTC
v_call: TRBV4-3
d_call: -
clone_size: -
j_call: TRBJ1-2

cdr3_aa: CASSPIPGQLNTEAFF
cdr3_nt: TGTGCCAGTAGTCCTATACCGGGACAGCTGAACACTGAAGCTTTCTTT
v_call: TRBV19
d_call: TRBD1
clone_size: -
j_call: TRBJ1-1

cdr3_aa: CASRGGLKDRALYEQYF
cdr3_nt: TGTGCCAGCAGAGGGGGCCTGAAGGACAGGGCGTTGTACGAGCAGTACTTC
v_call: TRBV7-8
d_call: TRBD1
clone_size: -
j_call: TRBJ2-7

cdr3_aa: CASSIQGATAGELFF
cdr3_nt: TGTGCCAGTAGTATCCAGGGGGCTACGGCCGGGGAGCTGTTTTTT
v_call: TRBV19
d_call: TRBD1
clone_size: once
j_call: TRBJ2-2

cdr3_aa: CAWKTGASVYGYTF
cdr3_nt: TGTGCCTGGAAAACAGGGGCTTCAGTCTATGGCTACACCTTC
v_call: TRBV30
d_call: TRBD1
clone_size: -
j_call: TRBJ1-2

cdr3_aa: CASTSPGGPGNTIYF
cdr3_nt: TGTGCCAGTACCTCACCAGGGGGCCCTGGAAACACCATATATTTT
v_call: TRBV19
d_call: TRBD1
clone_size: -
j_call: TRBJ1-3

cdr3_aa: CSAIKAGGSYNEQFF
cdr3_nt: TGCAGTGCTATAAAGGCGGGCGGGAGCTACAATGAGCAGTTCTTC
v_call: TRBV20-1
d_call: TRBD2
clone_size: once
j_call: TRBJ2-1

cdr3_aa: CASSYDMGHQPQHF
cdr3_nt: TGTGCCAGCAGCTACGACATGGGCCATCAGCCCCAGCATTTT
v_call: TRBV12-3/TRBV12-4
d_call: -
clone_size: -
j_call: TRBJ1-5

cdr3_aa: CSARVGSESRPQHF
cdr3_nt: TGCAGTGCTAGGGTCGGTAGTGAGTCGCGGCCCCAGCATTTT
v_call: TRBV20-1
d_call: -
clone_size: -
j_call: TRBJ1-5

cdr3_aa: CASSYSTTEQFF
cdr3_nt: TGTGCCAGCAGTTACTCGACGACAGAGCAGTTCTTC
v_call: TRBV6-6
d_call: -
clone_size: once
j_call: TRBJ2-1

cdr3_aa: CASSHRNRENNEQFF
cdr3_nt: TGTGCCAGCAGTCATCGAAACAGGGAAAACAATGAGCAGTTCTTC
v_call: TRBV12-3/TRBV12-4
d_call: -
clone_size: -
j_call: TRBJ2-1

cdr3_aa: CASSPRVGNTEAFF
cdr3_nt: TGTGCCAGCAGCCCTAGGGTAGGTAACACTGAAGCTTTCTTT
v_call: TRBV7-9
d_call: -
clone_size: -
j_call: TRBJ1-1

cdr3_aa: CASSRPEGRLFF
cdr3_nt: TGTGCCAGCAGTCGTCCTGAGGGGCGGTTGTTTTTT
v_call: TRBV6-2/TRBV6-3
d_call: -
clone_size: -
j_call: TRBJ2-2

cdr3_aa: CASSHPGTAYNEQFF
cdr3_nt: TGTGCCAGCAGCCATCCCGGGACTGCATACAATGAGCAGTTCTTC
v_call: TRBV4-2
d_call: -
clone_size: -
j_call: TRBJ2-1

cdr3_aa: CASTGGRTSPLHF
cdr3_nt: TGTGCCAGCACGGGGGGCCGCACTTCACCCCTCCACTTT
v_call: TRBV6-2/TRBV6-3
d_call: -
clone_size: -
j_call: TRBJ1-6

cdr3_aa: CASSLGPRGSNQPQHF
cdr3_nt: TGTGCCAGCAGTTTAGGACCCAGGGGAAGCAATCAGCCCCAGCATTTT
v_call: TRBV12-3/TRBV12-4
d_call: -
clone_size: -
j_call: TRBJ1-5

cdr3_aa: CASSLRQGRGFGNIQYF
cdr3_nt: TGTGCCAGCAGTTTACGGCAAGGGCGAGGGTTTGGAAACATTCAGTACTTC
v_call: TRBV28
d_call: -
clone_size: -
j_call: TRBJ2-4

cdr3_aa: CASSLRGLGNEQYF
cdr3_nt: TGTGCCAGCAGCCTCAGGGGCCTTGGGAACGAGCAGTACTTC
v_call: TRBV7-2
d_call: -
clone_size: -
j_call: TRBJ2-7

cdr3_aa: CSVSGTWGTEAFF
cdr3_nt: TGCAGCGTTAGCGGGACATGGGGCACTGAAGCTTTCTTT
v_call: TRBV29-1
d_call: -
clone_size: once
j_call: TRBJ1-1

cdr3_aa: CASSPTGIGNEQFF
cdr3_nt: TGTGCCAGCAGCCCCACAGGGATAGGCAATGAGCAGTTCTTC
v_call: TRBV7-9
d_call: -
clone_size: -
j_call: TRBJ2-1

cdr3_aa: CASGRDLGSEAFF
cdr3_nt: TGTGCCAGCGGCCGGGACCTGGGGTCTGAAGCTTTCTTT
v_call: TRBV6-5
d_call: -
clone_size: -
j_call: TRBJ1-1

cdr3_aa: CSARVTGRLNTEAFF
cdr3_nt: TGCAGTGCTAGAGTGACAGGGAGGCTGAACACTGAAGCTTTCTTT
v_call: TRBV20-1
d_call: TRBD1
clone_size: -
j_call: TRBJ1-1

cdr3_aa: CASSTRTENQPQHF
cdr3_nt: TGTGCCAGTAGTACCCGGACAGAAAATCAGCCCCAGCATTTT
v_call: TRBV19
d_call: -
clone_size: once
j_call: TRBJ1-5

cdr3_aa: CASSGSNGGYTF
cdr3_nt: TGTGCCAGCAGTGGGTCAAACGGGGGCTACACCTTC
v_call: TRBV6-4
d_call: -
clone_size: -
j_call: TRBJ1-2

cdr3_aa: CASSPRWARGDYGYTF
cdr3_nt: TGTGCCAGCAGCCCGAGGTGGGCGCGGGGAGACTATGGCTACACCTTC
v_call: TRBV4-2
d_call: -
clone_size: -
j_call: TRBJ1-2

cdr3_aa: CASSLRGVGGGETQYF
cdr3_nt: TGTGCCAGCAGCTTAAGGGGGGTCGGCGGGGGAGAGACCCAGTACTTC
v_call: TRBV11-2
d_call: -
clone_size: -
j_call: TRBJ2-5

cdr3_aa: CSVATGTEAFF
cdr3_nt: TGCAGCGTGGCGACAGGGACTGAAGCTTTCTTT
v_call: TRBV29-1
d_call: TRBD1
clone_size: once
j_call: TRBJ1-1

cdr3_aa: CASSERSGGFTYGYTF
cdr3_nt: TGTGCCAGCAGCGAAAGGTCGGGGGGCTTCACCTATGGCTACACCTTC
v_call: TRBV7-2
d_call: -
clone_size: -
j_call: TRBJ1-2